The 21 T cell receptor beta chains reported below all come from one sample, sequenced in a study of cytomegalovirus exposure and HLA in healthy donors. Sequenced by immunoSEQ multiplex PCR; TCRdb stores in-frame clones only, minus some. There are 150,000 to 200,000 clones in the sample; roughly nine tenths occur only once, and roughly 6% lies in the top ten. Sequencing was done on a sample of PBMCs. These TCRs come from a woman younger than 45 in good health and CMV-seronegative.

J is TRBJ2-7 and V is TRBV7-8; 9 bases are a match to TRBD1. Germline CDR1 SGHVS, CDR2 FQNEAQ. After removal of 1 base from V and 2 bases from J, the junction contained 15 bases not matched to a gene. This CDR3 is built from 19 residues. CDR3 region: CASSLVIGQGSDLTYEQYF. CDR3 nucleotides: TGTGCCAGCAGCTTAGTTATCGGACAGGGGTCGGATCTTACCTACGAGCAGTACTTC. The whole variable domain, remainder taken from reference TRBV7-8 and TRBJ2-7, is GAGVSQSPRYKVAKRGQDVALRCDPISGHVSLFWYQQALGQGPEFLTYFQNEAQLDKSGLPSDRFFAERPEGSVSTLKIQRTQQEDSAVYLCASSLVIGQGSDLTYEQYFGPGTRLTVT.

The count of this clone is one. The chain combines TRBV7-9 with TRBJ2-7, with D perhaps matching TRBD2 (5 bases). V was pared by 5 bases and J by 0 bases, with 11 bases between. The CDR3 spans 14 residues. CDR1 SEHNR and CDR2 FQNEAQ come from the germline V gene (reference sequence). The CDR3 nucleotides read TGTGCCAGCAGCACTGCCGGGATCTCCTACGAGCAGTACTTC. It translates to CASSTAGISYEQYF.

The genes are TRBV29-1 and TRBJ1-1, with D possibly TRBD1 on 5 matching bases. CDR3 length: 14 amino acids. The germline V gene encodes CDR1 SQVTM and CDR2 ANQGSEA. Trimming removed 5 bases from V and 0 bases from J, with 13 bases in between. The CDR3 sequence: CSVQPGRLNTEAFF. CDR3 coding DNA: TGCAGCGTTCAGCCGGGACGATTGAACACTGAAGCTTTCTTT. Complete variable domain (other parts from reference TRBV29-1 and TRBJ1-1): SAVISQKPSRDICQRGTSLTIQCQVDSQVTMMFWYRQQPGQSLTLIATANQGSEATYESGFVIDKFPISRPNLTFSTLTVSNMSPEDSSIYLCSVQPGRLNTEAFFGQGTRLTVV.

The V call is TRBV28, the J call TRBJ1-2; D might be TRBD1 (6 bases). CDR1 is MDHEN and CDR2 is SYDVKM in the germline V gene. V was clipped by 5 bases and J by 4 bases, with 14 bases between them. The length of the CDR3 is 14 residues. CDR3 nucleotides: TGTGCCAGCAGTGGAGGCGGGGGGCCCTATGGCTACACCTTC. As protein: CASSGGGGPYGYTF.

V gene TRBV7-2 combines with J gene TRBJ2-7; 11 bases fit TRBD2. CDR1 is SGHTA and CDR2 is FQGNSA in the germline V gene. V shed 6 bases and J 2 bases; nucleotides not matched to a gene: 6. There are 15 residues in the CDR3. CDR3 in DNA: TGTGCCAGCAGACGCGGACTAGCGGGCCCCTACGAGCAGTACTTC. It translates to CASRRGLAGPYEQYF.

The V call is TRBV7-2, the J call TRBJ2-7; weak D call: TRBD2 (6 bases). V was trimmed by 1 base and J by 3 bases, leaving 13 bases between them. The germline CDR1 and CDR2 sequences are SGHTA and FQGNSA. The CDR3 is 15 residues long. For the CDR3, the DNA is TGTGCCAGCAGCTTAGGGGGGGATTCGATCTACGAGCAGTACTTC. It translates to CASSLGGDSIYEQYF. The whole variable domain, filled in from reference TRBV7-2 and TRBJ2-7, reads GAGVSQSPSNKVTEKGKDVELRCDPISGHTALYWYRQSLGQGLEFLIYFQGNSAPDKSGLPSDRFSAERTGGSVSTLTIQRTQQEDSAVYLCASSLGGDSIYEQYFGPGTRLTVT.

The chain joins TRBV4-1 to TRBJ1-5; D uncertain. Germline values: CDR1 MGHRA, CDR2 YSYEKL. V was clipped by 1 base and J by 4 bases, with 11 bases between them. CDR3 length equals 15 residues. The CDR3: CASSQGRSENQPQHF. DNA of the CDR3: TGCGCCAGCAGCCAAGGAAGGTCAGAGAATCAGCCCCAGCATTTT.

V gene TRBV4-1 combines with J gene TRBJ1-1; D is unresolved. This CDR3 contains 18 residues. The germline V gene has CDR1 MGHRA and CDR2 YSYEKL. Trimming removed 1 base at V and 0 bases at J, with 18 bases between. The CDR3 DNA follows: TGCGCCAGCAGCCAAGGCCCCCTTGGCCGAATCATGAACACTGAAGCTTTCTTT. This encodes CASSQGPLGRIMNTEAFF.

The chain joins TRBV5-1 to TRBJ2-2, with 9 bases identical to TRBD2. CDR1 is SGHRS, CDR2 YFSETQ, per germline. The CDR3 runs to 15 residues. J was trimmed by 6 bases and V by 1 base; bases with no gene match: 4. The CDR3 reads CASSLQAGGPGELFF. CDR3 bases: TGCGCCAGCAGCTTGCAAGCGGGAGGCCCCGGGGAGCTGTTTTTT.

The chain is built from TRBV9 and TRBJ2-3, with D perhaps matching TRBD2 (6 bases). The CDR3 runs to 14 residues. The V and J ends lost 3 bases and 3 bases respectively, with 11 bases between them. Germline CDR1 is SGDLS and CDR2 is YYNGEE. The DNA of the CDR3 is TGTGCCAGCAGCGAGGAGGGCCTGACAGATACGCAGTATTTT. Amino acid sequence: CASSEEGLTDTQYF.

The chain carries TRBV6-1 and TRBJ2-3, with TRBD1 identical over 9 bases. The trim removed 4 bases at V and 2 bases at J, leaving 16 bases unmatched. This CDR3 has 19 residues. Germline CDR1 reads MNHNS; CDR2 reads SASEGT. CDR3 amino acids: CASSGRRTGTGRTTDTQYF. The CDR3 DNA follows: TGTGCCAGCAGTGGTCGACGGACCGGGACAGGGAGGACCACAGATACGCAGTATTTT.

CDR3 sequence: CAISEAGSTNYEQYF. As DNA, the CDR3 is TGTGCCATCAGTGAGGCGGGATCCACGAACTACGAGCAGTACTTC. The rearrangement uses TRBV10-3 and TRBJ2-7, with D perhaps matching TRBD2 (6 bases). With 2 bases removed from V and 3 bases from J, the gap between germline ends came to 14 bases. Germline V gene data show CDR1 as ENHRY and CDR2 as SYGVKD. The CDR3 runs to 15 residues.

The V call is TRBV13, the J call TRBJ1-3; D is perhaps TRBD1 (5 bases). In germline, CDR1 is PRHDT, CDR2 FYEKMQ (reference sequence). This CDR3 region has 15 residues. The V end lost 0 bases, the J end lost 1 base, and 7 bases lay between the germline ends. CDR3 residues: CASSLGGVSGNTIYF. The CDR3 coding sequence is TGTGCCAGCAGCTTAGGGGGGGTTTCTGGAAACACCATATATTTT.

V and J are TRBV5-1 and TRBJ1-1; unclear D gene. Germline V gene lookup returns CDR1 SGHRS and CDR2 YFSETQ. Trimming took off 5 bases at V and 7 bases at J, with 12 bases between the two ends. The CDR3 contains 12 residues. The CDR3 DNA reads TGCGCCAGCAGTTTAGGGTTCGGTGAAGCTTTCTTT. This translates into CASSLGFGEAFF.

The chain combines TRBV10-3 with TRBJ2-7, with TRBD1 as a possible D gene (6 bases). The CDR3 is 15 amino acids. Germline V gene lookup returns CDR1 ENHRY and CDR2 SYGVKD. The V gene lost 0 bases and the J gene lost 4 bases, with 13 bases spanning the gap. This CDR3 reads CAISESRGTNYEQYF. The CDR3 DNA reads TGTGCCATCAGTGAGTCAAGGGGGACAAATTACGAGCAGTACTTC.

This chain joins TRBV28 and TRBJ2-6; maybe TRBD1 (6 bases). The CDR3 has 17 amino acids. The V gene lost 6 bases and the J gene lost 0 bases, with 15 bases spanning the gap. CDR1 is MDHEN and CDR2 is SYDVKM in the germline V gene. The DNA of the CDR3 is TGTGCCAGCAGCCGAACAGGGACCAGCTCTGGGGCCAACGTCCTGACTTTC. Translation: CASSRTGTSSGANVLTF.

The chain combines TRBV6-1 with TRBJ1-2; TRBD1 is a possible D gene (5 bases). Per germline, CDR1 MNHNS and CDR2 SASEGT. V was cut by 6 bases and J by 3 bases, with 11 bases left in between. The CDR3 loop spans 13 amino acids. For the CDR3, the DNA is TGTGCCAGCAGCAAACGGGGGGACTATGGCTACACCTTC. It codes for CASSKRGDYGYTF.

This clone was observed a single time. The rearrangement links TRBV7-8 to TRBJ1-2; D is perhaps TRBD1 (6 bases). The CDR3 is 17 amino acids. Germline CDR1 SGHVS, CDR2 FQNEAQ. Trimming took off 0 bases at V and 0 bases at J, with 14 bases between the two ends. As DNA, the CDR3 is TGTGCCAGCAGCTTAGCCGCTCCGGGACACGCTAACTATGGCTACACCTTC. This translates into CASSLAAPGHANYGYTF.

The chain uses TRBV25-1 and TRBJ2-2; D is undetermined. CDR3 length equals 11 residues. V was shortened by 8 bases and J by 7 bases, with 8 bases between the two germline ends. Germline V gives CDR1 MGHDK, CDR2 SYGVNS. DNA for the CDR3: TGTGCCAGCTCTCGAGGCGGGGAGCTGTTTTTT. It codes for CASSRGGELFF.

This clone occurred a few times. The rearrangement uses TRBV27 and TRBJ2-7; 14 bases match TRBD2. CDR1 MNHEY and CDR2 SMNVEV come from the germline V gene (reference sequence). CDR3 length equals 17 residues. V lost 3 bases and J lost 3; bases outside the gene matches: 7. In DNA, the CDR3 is TGTGCCAGCAGTTTCTCCATGACTAGCGGGAGGGTCTACGAGCAGTACTTC. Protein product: CASSFSMTSGRVYEQYF.

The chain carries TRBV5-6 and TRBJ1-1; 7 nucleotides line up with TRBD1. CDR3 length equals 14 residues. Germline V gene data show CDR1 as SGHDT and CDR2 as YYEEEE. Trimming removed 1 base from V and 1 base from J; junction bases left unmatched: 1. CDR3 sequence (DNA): TGTGCCAGCAGCTTGCGACAGGGGAACACTGAAGCTTTCTTT. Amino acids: CASSLRQGNTEAFF.